This TCR beta chain was identified in a study of tumor-infiltrating lymphocytes in primary liver carcinoma. The germline gives CDR1 MNHNY, CDR2 SVGAGI (reference sequence). CDR3 size: 12 residues. Constant-region priming of approximately 500 ng total RNA yielded TCR beta cDNA. ARM-PCR was slightly modified, and three nested multiplex PCR rounds with it gave rise to the TCR beta libraries. It was with TRBV1-TRBV30 forward primers and a C-beta reverse primer that the first two PCR rounds were run, at about 10 cycles each. TCRdb reanalysed the multiplex PCR reads using MiXCR and keeps one entry per CDR3 protein. The sample carries some 50,000 distinct CDR3 sequences, 65% to 80% recorded once. DNA and RNA were both co-extracted from about 19-30 mg of bulk tissue that had not been sorted. Primary liver carcinomas in the patients were surgically resected. This clonotype came up a few times. Mismatch with germline at one junction end may stem from a read error.

Source material: liver tumor tissue from sampling region 5. Specified subset: tumor region T5, tumor centre. This receptor was identified in a man aged 35 to 55 with primary liver carcinoma and hepatitis B virus infection. This rearrangement joins TRBV6-6 to TRBJ2-1; no clear D. CDR3 nucleotides: TGTGTCAGCAGTTACTCAGTCAATGAGCAGTTCTTC. This encodes CVSSYSVNEQFF.